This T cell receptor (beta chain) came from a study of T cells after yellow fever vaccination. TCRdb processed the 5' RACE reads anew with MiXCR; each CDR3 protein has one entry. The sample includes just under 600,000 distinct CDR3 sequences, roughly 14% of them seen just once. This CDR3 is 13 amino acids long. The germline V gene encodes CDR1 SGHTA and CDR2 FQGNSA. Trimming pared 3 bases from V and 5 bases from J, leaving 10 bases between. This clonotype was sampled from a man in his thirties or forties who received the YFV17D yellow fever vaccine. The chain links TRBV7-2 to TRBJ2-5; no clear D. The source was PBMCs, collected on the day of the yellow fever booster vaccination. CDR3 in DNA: TGTGCCAGCAGCTTTAACCTCGGGGAGACCCAGTACTTC. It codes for CASSFNLGETQYF.